Below are 18 T cell receptor beta chains sequenced from a single sample in a study of T cell changes during pregnancy in multiple sclerosis (dated by TCRdb to about 2019). Library preparation employed the immunoSEQ multiplex PCR assay. The clones in this table, taken by TCRdb from immuneACCESS, are in-frame only. Not every clone is retained; where verified, under half of the shortfall comes from an unresolved V gene, and the cause of the rest is unknown. The sample table contains tens of thousands of clones; only one count was recorded for 85% to 95% of them. The ten largest clones take up approximately 3.7% of the sample. Sequences were derived from CD8+ T cells from peripheral blood mononuclear cells, sampled in the third trimester of pregnancy. Every receptor here comes from a female donor with multiple sclerosis, enrolled in a pregnancy study.

This chain joins TRBV14 and TRBJ2-5, with TRBD2 identical over 12 bases. This CDR3 is built from 18 residues. With 4 bases clipped from V and 1 base from J, the junction kept 10 bases outside the gene matches. In germline, CDR1 is SGHDN, CDR2 FVKESK. The CDR3 DNA follows: TGTGCCAGCAGCCCCGAGCCTCGACTAGCGGGAGCCCAAGAGACCCAGTACTTC. Translating gives CASSPEPRLAGAQETQYF.

The rearrangement joins TRBV28 to TRBJ2-7; possibly TRBD1 for D (5 bases). V was clipped by 7 bases and J by 2 bases, with 18 bases between them. The CDR3 extends over 15 amino acids. CDR1 and CDR2 (germline): MDHEN, SYDVKM. CDR3: CASTYSRETPYEQYF. DNA for the CDR3: TGTGCCAGCACCTATTCCAGGGAAACCCCCTACGAGCAGTACTTC.

The table lists this clone with a count of one. J is TRBJ1-1 and V is TRBV19; D gene uncertain. The CDR3 extends over 13 amino acids. The germline V and J ends were trimmed by 3 bases and 0 bases, with 5 bases remaining between them. In germline, CDR1 is LNHDA, CDR2 SQIVND (reference sequence). As DNA, the CDR3 is TGTGCCAGTAGTATCCTACTGAACACTGAAGCTTTCTTT. Amino acids: CASSILLNTEAFF.

V usage is TRBV4-2 and J usage is TRBJ2-2; 8 nucleotides match TRBD2. The germline gives CDR1 LGHNA, CDR2 YNFKEQ. The CDR3 is 16 amino acids. Trimming removed 1 base from V and 7 bases from J; junction bases left unmatched: 8. CDR3 amino acids: CASSQGVGTRDGELFF. The CDR3 DNA is TGTGCCAGCAGCCAAGGAGTTGGGACTAGGGACGGGGAGCTGTTTTTT.

The chain employs TRBV28 and TRBJ1-5, with 7 positions matching TRBD1. This CDR3 contains 15 residues. CDR1 and CDR2 (germline): MDHEN, SYDVKM. Trimming at V came to 6 bases and at J to 3 bases, leaving 8 bases not matched to a gene. This CDR3 reads CASSQARGLNQPQHF. The CDR3 DNA sequence: TGTGCCAGCAGCCAGGCGAGGGGGCTCAATCAGCCCCAGCATTTT.

The chain combines TRBV7-9 with TRBJ1-2; TRBD1 is a possible D gene (5 bases). Germline values: CDR1 SEHNR, CDR2 FQNEAQ (reference sequence). V was clipped by 4 bases and J by 6 bases, with 9 bases between them. This CDR3 contains 12 residues. CDR3 DNA: TGTGCCAGCAGCTGGGCGACAGATGGCTACACCTTC. This sequence encodes CASSWATDGYTF.

V gene TRBV29-1 combines with J gene TRBJ2-1; D gene uncertain. CDR1 is SQVTM, CDR2 ANQGSEA, per germline. The CDR3 extends over 13 amino acids. V shed 7 bases and J shed 4 bases, with 14 bases lying between them. The CDR3 spells CSALGVDYNEQFF. The CDR3 DNA follows: TGCAGCGCCTTAGGAGTCGATTACAATGAGCAGTTCTTC.

V is TRBV6-6 and J is TRBJ1-2; no clear D. V was pared by 0 bases and J by 6 bases, with 14 bases between. Germline CDR1 MNHNY, CDR2 SVGAGI (reference sequence). The CDR3 is made up of 15 amino acids. The CDR3 region is CASSYSFEWEDGYTF. For the CDR3, the DNA is TGTGCCAGCAGTTACTCGTTTGAGTGGGAGGATGGCTACACCTTC.

The chain is built from TRBV5-1 and TRBJ2-2, with unresolved D. Trimming took 0 bases from V and 0 from J, leaving 9 bases between them. The CDR3 is made up of 16 amino acids. Looked up from germline, CDR1 is SGHRS and CDR2 is YFSETQ. The CDR3 protein is CASSLEYLTNTGELFF. In DNA, the CDR3 is TGCGCCAGCAGCTTGGAATACCTAACGAACACCGGGGAGCTGTTTTTT.

This chain links TRBV7-3 with TRBJ2-1; the D gene is possibly TRBD2 (6 bases). Germline assignment: CDR1 SGHTA and CDR2 FQGTGA. This CDR3 has 15 residues. V lost 4 bases and J 4 bases, leaving 14 bases between the germline ends. The CDR3 bases are TGTGCCAGCAGCTCTCCGGGACTGCCTTACAATGAGCAGTTCTTC. Its translation: CASSSPGLPYNEQFF.

This rearrangement joins TRBV29-1 to TRBJ1-6; D remains unclear. V was pared by 4 bases and J by 15 bases, with 16 bases between. The CDR3 extends over 12 amino acids. The germline V gene encodes CDR1 SQVTM and CDR2 ANQGSEA. The CDR3 DNA reads as TGCAGCGTTGTCGGGGTCCTCACTTTCCTCCACTTT. Amino acid sequence: CSVVGVLTFLHF.

This chain links TRBV7-8 with TRBJ1-5; TRBD1 aligns across 9 bases. This CDR3 comprises 17 residues. In germline, CDR1 is SGHVS, CDR2 FQNEAQ. Trimming at V came to 2 bases and at J to 2 bases, leaving 7 bases not matched to a gene. DNA of the CDR3: TGTGCCAGCAGCTTAACAGGGGGCGGCCGTGGCAATCAGCCCCAGCATTTT. Amino acid sequence: CASSLTGGGRGNQPQHF. Complete variable domain (other parts from reference TRBV7-8 and TRBJ1-5): GAGVSQSPRYKVAKRGQDVALRCDPISGHVSLFWYQQALGQGPEFLTYFQNEAQLDKSGLPSDRFFAERPEGSVSTLKIQRTQQEDSAVYLCASSLTGGGRGNQPQHFGDGTRLSIL.

The gene calls are TRBV5-1 and TRBJ2-1, with 11 bases that match TRBD1. This CDR3 is 15 amino acids long. With V trimmed by 1 base and J by 7 bases, 4 bases remained unmatched. Germline-derived CDR1 and CDR2 are SGHRS and YFSETQ. This chain's CDR3 is CASSLMGQGGNEQFF. Here the CDR3 DNA reads TGCGCCAGCAGCTTGATGGGACAGGGGGGTAATGAGCAGTTCTTC.

V usage is TRBV10-1 and J usage is TRBJ2-3; 12 nucleotides align to TRBD2. The V and J ends lost 0 bases and 1 base, in that order; junction bases with no gene match: 8. The CDR3 spans 19 residues. CDR1 WNHNN and CDR2 SYGVQD come from the germline V gene (reference sequence). The CDR3 DNA follows: TGCGCCAGCAGTGAGTCCGGAGCTAGCGGGAGGGCCGGCACAGATACGCAGTATTTT. It encodes CASSESGASGRAGTDTQYF.

The rearrangement uses TRBV6-4 and TRBJ2-5, with 10 bases identical to TRBD2. The tail of the sequence fits TRBJ2-7 better, so the J call may be wrong. Germline lookup yields CDR1 MRHNA and CDR2 SNTAGT. The CDR3 is 14 amino acids. The CDR3 loop is CASSPSGSIYEQYF. CDR3 sequence (DNA): TGTGCCAGCAGTCCTAGCGGGAGTATCTACGAGCAGTACTTC.

The CDR3 DNA reads TGTGCCAGCAGTTTATCCCCAGGGGAGATCACCTACGAGCAGTACTTC. It specifies CASSLSPGEITYEQYF. This sequence joins TRBV28 and TRBJ2-7; possible D gene TRBD1, 6 bases. The germline V and J ends were trimmed by 1 base and 2 bases, with 15 bases remaining between them. This CDR3 comprises 16 residues. Germline V CDR1 and CDR2: MDHEN, SYDVKM. Drawing the rest from reference TRBV28 and TRBJ2-7, the complete variable domain is DVKVTQSSRYLVKRTGEKVFLECVQDMDHENMFWYRQDPGLGLRLIYFSYDVKMKEKGDIPEGYSVSREKKERFSLILESASTNQTSMYLCASSLSPGEITYEQYFGPGTRLTVT.

This chain uses TRBV10-2 with TRBJ2-3; 8 bases align to TRBD2. Germline trimming cut 6 bases from V and 1 base from J; bases unmatched to any gene: 6. CDR3 length equals 15 residues. The V gene's germline CDR1 is WSHSY and CDR2 SAAADI. CDR3 sequence reads: CASSVGLEGTDTQYF. The CDR3 DNA is TGCGCCAGCAGCGTGGGACTAGAAGGCACAGATACGCAGTATTTT.

The chain has TRBV25-1 and TRBJ1-2; maybe TRBD1 (6 bases). CDR3 size: 15 residues. Trimming took 3 bases from V and 4 from J, leaving 15 bases between them. Germline assignment: CDR1 MGHDK and CDR2 SYGVNS. CDR3 in amino acids: CASSDRDTNFYGYTF. CDR3 bases: TGTGCCAGCAGTGACCGGGACACCAACTTCTATGGCTACACCTTC.